This section outlines one T cell receptor beta chain sequence together with its context. The antigen remains undetermined. The data are from a study of beta chain features in type 1 diabetes. Blood was drawn once from each donor into heparinised tubes. The draws averaged approximately 110 mL. Expressed TCRB transcripts were sequenced because the isolated RNA had all been reverse transcribed beforehand. Assay: immunoSEQ multiplex PCR; the TCRdb copy retains only in-frame clones and omits some. The sample has almost 350,000 clones, approximately 9.7% seen once; the top ten hold over 0.95%. General observations from the study: A moderate, significant TCRB CDR3 shortening appeared in type 1 diabetes across four CD4+ subsets.

Germline values: CDR1 KGHSH, CDR2 LQKENI. The CDR3 runs 16 residues. V was clipped by 2 bases and J by 1 base, with 14 bases between them. The sample comprised central memory CD4+ T cells from blood. The TCR originated in a man in his thirties or forties with type 1 diabetes. This rearrangement joins TRBV18 to TRBJ1-1, with unresolved D. CDR3 amino acids: CASSPYTTAKNTEAFF. DNA of the CDR3: TGTGCCAGCTCACCATATACTACAGCCAAGAACACTGAAGCTTTCTTT.